The rows below give T cell receptor beta chains drawn from one sample of a study of blood T cells in healthy people across ages. A single record per CDR3 protein comes from TCRdb applying MiXCR to the 5' RACE reads. The repertoire holds 600,000 to 850,000 distinct CDR3 sequences, with around 25% as singletons. In addition, the sample was reused for a study of T cells of mothers and their children.

Sequenced: blood. Source of these receptors: a boy between 5 and 17 years old in good health. The CDR3 runs from the conserved cysteine through the conserved F or W. The D gene is left open where the match is weak. Clone size is given for some rows only: seen once, a few or many times, or a class if the clone is expanded.

DNA: TGTGTCACCAGTGATCGAAGAGGGACAGAGGAAGAGACCCAGTACTTC
CDR3: CVTSDRRGTEEETQYF
D: TRBD1
J: TRBJ2-5
V: TRBV24-1
size: .

DNA: TGTGCCAGCATGACCGGGACTAGCGGTACCTACGAGCAGTACTTC
CDR3: CASMTGTSGTYEQYF
D: TRBD2
J: TRBJ2-7
V: TRBV28
size: .

DNA: TGTGCCAGCAGCTTACAGGGGGCGGTAGCCTACGAGCAGTACTTC
CDR3: CASSLQGAVAYEQYF
D: TRBD1
J: TRBJ2-7
V: TRBV7-2
size: .

DNA: TGTGCCAGCAGTGAAGGCAGCGGGAATTCACCCCTCCACTTT
CDR3: CASSEGSGNSPLHF
D: .
J: TRBJ1-6
V: TRBV6-1
size: few

DNA: TGTGCCATCAGTGAGTCCCGGACAGGCCAAGAGACCCAGTACTTC
CDR3: CAISESRTGQETQYF
D: TRBD1
J: TRBJ2-5
V: TRBV10-3
size: once

DNA: TGCAGCGTTGAACTCTCGCGCCCCAATGAGCAGTTCTTC
CDR3: CSVELSRPNEQFF
D: .
J: TRBJ2-1
V: TRBV29-1
size: few

DNA: TGCAGTGCTGAACCGGGACTAGCGGGCCTCAGGGGCACCGATGAGCAGTTCTTC
CDR3: CSAEPGLAGLRGTDEQFF
D: TRBD2
J: TRBJ2-1
V: TRBV20-1
size: few

DNA: TGTGCCAGCAGTCCTTGGACTAGCGGGACTACAGATACGCAGTATTTT
CDR3: CASSPWTSGTTDTQYF
D: TRBD2
J: TRBJ2-3
V: TRBV27
size: few

DNA: TGCGCCAGCAGCTTGGAGCCCTCGGGGGCTGAGAACACTGAAGCTTTCTTT
CDR3: CASSLEPSGAENTEAFF
D: .
J: TRBJ1-1
V: TRBV5-1
size: .

DNA: TGTGCCACCAGTGATTTGAGAATGGGTGGCTACACCTTC
CDR3: CATSDLRMGGYTF
D: .
J: TRBJ1-2
V: TRBV24-1
size: .

DNA: TGTGCCAGCAGTTTGGGGGGGAGGGGAAGTACTGAAGCTTTCTTT
CDR3: CASSLGGRGSTEAFF
D: .
J: TRBJ1-1
V: TRBV12-3/TRBV12-4
size: .

DNA: TGTGCCAGCAGTTCGGCGGACGGGCACGGAGGCTACACCTTC
CDR3: CASSSADGHGGYTF
D: .
J: TRBJ1-2
V: TRBV12-3/TRBV12-4
size: many

DNA: TGTGCCAGCAGCCCGTCGGGTCAGGGGGGAAACACCATATATTTT
CDR3: CASSPSGQGGNTIYF
D: .
J: TRBJ1-3
V: TRBV28
size: .

DNA: TGCGCCAGCAGGAACCCGGGACTAGGGGTGGACGAGCAGTACTTC
CDR3: CASRNPGLGVDEQYF
D: TRBD2
J: TRBJ2-7
V: TRBV10-2
size: few

DNA: TGCAGCGTTGGTGGAGCGAACTCTGGGGCCAACGTCCTGACTTTC
CDR3: CSVGGANSGANVLTF
D: .
J: TRBJ2-6
V: TRBV29-1
size: .

DNA: TGTGCCAGCAGCGTAGAACGACAGGGGGGATCACCCCTCCACTTT
CDR3: CASSVERQGGSPLHF
D: TRBD1
J: TRBJ1-6
V: TRBV9
size: .

DNA: TGTGCCAGCAGCCAAGAACTGCCCCCTCTAGAGACCCAGTACTTC
CDR3: CASSQELPPLETQYF
D: .
J: TRBJ2-5
V: TRBV14
size: few

DNA: TGCAGTGCCACTACAGGGGCTGAGCAGTTCTTC
CDR3: CSATTGAEQFF
D: TRBD1
J: TRBJ2-1
V: TRBV20-1
size: .

DNA: TGTGCCATCGCCCCGGGGGAGCAGGGTGATGGCTACACCTTC
CDR3: CAIAPGEQGDGYTF
D: .
J: TRBJ1-2
V: TRBV10-3
size: few

DNA: TGCGCCAGCAGTTTCGGACTAGCGGGAGTTCAAGATACGCAGTATTTT
CDR3: CASSFGLAGVQDTQYF
D: TRBD2
J: TRBJ2-3
V: TRBV5-1
size: .

DNA: TGTGCCACCAGCAGAGAAGTGGGGCCGCGGTACTTC
CDR3: CATSREVGPRYF
D: .
J: TRBJ2-4
V: TRBV15
size: .

DNA: TGTGCCAGCAGCTTAGAGCCCCGGTGGATGGGTACGCAGTATTTT
CDR3: CASSLEPRWMGTQYF
D: .
J: TRBJ2-3
V: TRBV11-2
size: few

DNA: TGTGCCACCAGCAGAGATACGGGTCCAGAGACCCAGTACTTC
CDR3: CATSRDTGPETQYF
D: .
J: TRBJ2-5
V: TRBV15
size: .

DNA: TGCGCCAGCAGCTCAAGCCCGGGACTAGCGGGAGCGAGGTACAATGAGCAGTTCTTC
CDR3: CASSSSPGLAGARYNEQFF
D: TRBD2
J: TRBJ2-1
V: TRBV5-1
size: .

DNA: TGTGCCAGCAGCCAAGGCAATTCCTACAATGAGCAGTTCTTC
CDR3: CASSQGNSYNEQFF
D: .
J: TRBJ2-1
V: TRBV5-6
size: few

DNA: TGCAGTGCTGTTCCCGAAGTGAACACTGAAGCTTTCTTT
CDR3: CSAVPEVNTEAFF
D: .
J: TRBJ1-1
V: TRBV20-1
size: .